This section outlines one T cell receptor (beta chain) sequence together with its context. Its antigen is not known. The data belong to a study of T cells after yellow fever vaccination. About the study: Researchers used SMART-Seq v4 Ultra Low Input to prepare fractions that had low cell numbers.

General study findings and limits: The presence of abundant clonotypes contaminating from the bulk population was possible in FACS-sorted repertoires.

Germline CDR1 and CDR2: SGHRS and YFSETQ. The CDR3 covers 13 residues. Trimming removed 4 bases at V and 5 bases at J, with 9 bases between. Universal primer sites and UMIs were introduced during 5'RACE template-switching synthesis of TCR cDNA. TCRdb redid the calling of the 5' RACE reads with MiXCR, one entry per CDR3 protein. The sample carries 620,000 or so distinct CDR3 sequences, about 17% recorded once. The starting material was PBMCs, obtained 5 to 6 days after the first yellow fever vaccination. The sequence was obtained from a man aged 18 to 30 who received the YFV17D yellow fever vaccine. The chain couples TRBV5-1 to TRBJ2-2; D gene unclear. In nucleotides, the CDR3 is TGCGCCAGCAGCCCACAGCCGACCGGGGAGCTGTTTTTT. It encodes CASSPQPTGELFF. The full variable domain, completed using reference TRBV5-1 and TRBJ2-2, is KAGVTQTPRYLIKTRGQQVTLSCSPISGHRSVSWYQQTPGQGLQFLFEYFSETQRNKGNFPGRFSGRQFSNSRSEMNVSTLELGDSALYLCASSPQPTGELFFGEGSRLTVL.